The entry below describes one T cell receptor (beta chain). Its antigen remains unidentified. The record originates from a study of T cells after yellow fever vaccination. Whole-study context: Those fractions that held only low numbers of cells were prepared using the SMART-Seq v4 Ultra Low Input RNA kit. The study's findings and limits: Most clones from primary vaccination resurfaced after the booster (about 95% CD4, around 90% CD8). Abundant clonotypes from the bulk population could get into FACS-sorted repertoires as contaminants.

Germline V gene data show CDR1 as SQVTM and CDR2 as ANQGSEA. The CDR3 is 12 amino acids. The ends were cut back, 2 bases at V and 4 bases at J, with 5 bases in the middle. TCR cDNA, made by 5'RACE template switching, carried an added universal primer site and UMIs. TCRdb used MiXCR to reprocess the 5' RACE reads, holding one entry per CDR3 protein. The data contain fewer than 500,000 distinct CDR3 sequences, under 20% of them singletons. This receptor was identified in a man younger than 35 who received the YFV17D yellow fever vaccine. The starting material was PBMCs, obtained before the yellow fever booster vaccination. The genes are TRBV29-1 and TRBJ1-4, with a possible D match to TRBD1 (5 bases). DNA of the CDR3: TGCAGCGTTGAACAGGGTAATGAAAAACTGTTTTTT. This translates into CSVEQGNEKLFF.